Each of the 15 T cell receptor beta chains below was sequenced from the same sample in a study of T cell repertoires in cytomegalovirus infection. TCRdb passed the reads through MiXCR, listing each CDR3 protein once. The sample contains approximately 280,000 distinct CDR3 sequences, less than 25% of which appear only once. These receptors are not linked to any known antigen. The sequenced sample was cultured PBMCs, obtained from culture after CMV antigen stimulation. All receptors derive from a human donor in good health (CMV status not recorded). Some clones in this sample may be carry-over from other donors' samples.

This clonotype was seen many times. This sequence joins TRBV7-2 and TRBJ2-4, with a possible D match to TRBD1 (6 bases). Trimming removed 1 base at V and 1 base at J, with 11 bases between. Germline V CDR1 and CDR2: SGHTA, FQGNSA. The CDR3 runs to 16 residues. The CDR3 region is CASSLGGQIAKNIQYF. In DNA, the CDR3 is TGTGCCAGCAGCTTAGGGGGGCAGATCGCCAAAAACATTCAGTACTTC.

This clonotype occurred a few times. This sequence joins TRBV19 and TRBJ2-2, with 10 bases lining up with TRBD2. Germline-derived CDR1 and CDR2 are LNHDA and SQIVND (reference sequence). CDR3 length equals 16 residues. J was trimmed by 4 bases and V by 8 bases; bases with no gene match: 10. The CDR3 DNA sequence: TGTGCCAGTTGGGCTAGCGGGAGATCCGGCACCGGGGAGCTGTTTTTT. Its translation: CASWASGRSGTGELFF.

The chain combines TRBV7-2 with TRBJ2-5, with TRBD2 matching over 11 bases. Trimming cost V 1 base and J 2 bases; bases outside gene matches: 9. This CDR3 has 18 amino acids. Germline CDR1 reads SGHTA; CDR2 reads FQGNSA. This chain's CDR3 is CASSLGVAGGGLQETQYF. CDR3 coding DNA: TGTGCCAGCAGCTTAGGAGTAGCGGGAGGGGGACTACAAGAGACCCAGTACTTC.

This clonotype was recorded at least ten times. The gene calls are TRBV7-6 and TRBJ2-5; 8 bases match TRBD1. The V and J ends lost 5 bases and 4 bases, in that order; junction bases with no gene match: 12. Germline CDR1 SGHVS, CDR2 FNYEAQ. The CDR3 covers 16 residues. CDR3 bases: TGTGCCAGCAGCCAAAATACAGGGGGTTGGCCAGAGACCCAGTACTTC. The encoded protein is CASSQNTGGWPETQYF.

This clonotype has ten or more counts. This chain connects TRBV7-2 to TRBJ1-1; unclear D gene. Per germline, CDR1 SGHTA and CDR2 FQGNSA. Deletions cut 1 base from V and 0 bases from J, with 9 bases between. The CDR3 extends over 15 amino acids. The CDR3 region has the DNA TGTGCCAGCAGCTTAGAGTGGACGGTGAACACTGAAGCTTTCTTT. As protein: CASSLEWTVNTEAFF.

There are many counts of this clonotype. The chain joins TRBV7-8 to TRBJ2-7, with no clear D. The CDR3 has 14 amino acids. V was clipped by 2 bases and J by 6 bases, with 14 bases between them. From germline, CDR1 is SGHVS and CDR2 FQNEAQ. The CDR3 bases are TGTGCCAGCAGCTTACAGCGCGCCTCCGGCGAGCAGTACGTC. It yields the protein CASSLQRASGEQYV.

This clonotype came up many times. This sequence joins TRBV6-1 and TRBJ2-1; the D call may be TRBD1 or TRBD2 (5 bases each). This CDR3 has 13 residues. Trimming cost V 6 bases and J 4 bases, with 10 bases left between them. CDR1 is MNHNS, CDR2 SASEGT, per germline. The CDR3 sequence is CASSEGPYNEQFF. CDR3 DNA: TGTGCCAGCAGCGAGGGGCCGTACAATGAGCAGTTCTTC.

This clonotype was detected many times. This chain uses TRBV7-9 with TRBJ2-3, with D possibly matching TRBD2 (6 bases). The germline V gene has CDR1 SEHNR and CDR2 FQNEAQ (reference sequence). The CDR3 is 14 amino acids. The V end was cut by 2 bases, the J end by 6 bases, with 12 bases between. The CDR3 loop reads CASSLSLRGDTQYF. The CDR3 coding sequence is TGTGCCAGCAGCTTAAGCCTACGGGGGGATACGCAGTATTTT. The full variable domain, in which reference TRBV7-9 and TRBJ2-3 provide the parts outside the CDR3, is DTGVSQNPRHKITKRGQNVTFRCDPISEHNRLYWYRQTLGQGPEFLTYFQNEAQLEKSRLLSDRFSAERPKGSFSTLEIQRTEQGDSAMYLCASSLSLRGDTQYFGPGTRLTVL.

This chain connects TRBV7-8 to TRBJ1-5, with D possibly matching TRBD1 (5 bases). This CDR3 contains 15 residues. Germline CDR1 reads SGHVS; CDR2 reads FQNEAQ. Deletions cut 2 bases from V and 7 bases from J, with 15 bases between. The DNA of the CDR3 is TGTGCCAGCAGCTTACGTTCGGGGGGGGGACAGCCCCAGCATTTT. It is translated as CASSLRSGGGQPQHF.

J is TRBJ2-3 and V is TRBV7-3, with 7 bases identical to TRBD2. This CDR3 is built from 17 residues. The germline V gene encodes CDR1 SGHTA and CDR2 FQGTGA. V trimming: 5 bases; J trimming: 0 bases; junction bases outside the gene matches: 11. The CDR3 reads CASSIKTGLISTDTQYF. The CDR3 DNA sequence: TGTGCCAGCAGCATCAAAACGGGACTAATCAGCACAGATACGCAGTATTTT.

This clonotype was found many times. The rearrangement joins TRBV6-1 to TRBJ1-5; D is unresolved. In germline, CDR1 is MNHNS, CDR2 SASEGT. The ends were cut back, 3 bases at V and 0 bases at J, with 12 bases in the middle. CDR3 length: 16 residues. The CDR3 nucleotides read TGTGCCAGCAGTGACCTCCACCGGGATAGCAATCAGCCCCAGCATTTT. Translating it yields CASSDLHRDSNQPQHF.

This clonotype was observed a handful of times. The rearrangement uses TRBV4-3 and TRBJ1-2, with 7 bases fitting TRBD1. The ends lost 1 base at V and 8 bases at J; junction bases unmatched: 13. The CDR3 has 16 residues. Germline V gene data show CDR1 as LGHNA and CDR2 as YSLEER. CDR3 bases: TGCGCCAGCAGCCAAGGAATAAACAGGGGCATCGAAGGCTACACCTTC. It yields the protein CASSQGINRGIEGYTF.

This clonotype was detected only a few times. V and J are TRBV20-1 and TRBJ1-1, with a tentative D call TRBD1 (5 bases). Trimming took off 1 base at V and 1 base at J, with 10 bases between the two ends. Germline CDR1 reads DFQATT; CDR2 reads SNEGSKA (reference sequence). The CDR3 extends over 14 amino acids. CDR3 sequence: CSARGRGWNTEAFF. DNA of the CDR3: TGCAGTGCTAGAGGCCGGGGGTGGAACACTGAAGCTTTCTTT.

The gene calls are TRBV7-9 and TRBJ2-3; D is unresolved. Trimming left V 6 bases short and J 5 bases short, with 12 bases between. The CDR3 sequence is 13 residues long. Germline V gene sequence: CDR1 SEHNR, CDR2 FQNEAQ (reference sequence). CDR3 sequence: CASRGSGGDTQYF. For the CDR3, the DNA is TGTGCCAGCAGGGGATCGGGTGGAGATACGCAGTATTTT.

V and J are TRBV15 and TRBJ1-5, with a tentative D call TRBD1 (6 bases). There are 15 residues in the CDR3. Deletions cut 0 bases from V and 7 bases from J, with 13 bases between. Germline V gene data show CDR1 as LNHNV and CDR2 as YYDKDF (reference sequence). The CDR3 reads CATSRDQQGRQPQHF. DNA for the CDR3: TGTGCCACCAGCAGAGATCAACAGGGAAGGCAGCCCCAGCATTTT.